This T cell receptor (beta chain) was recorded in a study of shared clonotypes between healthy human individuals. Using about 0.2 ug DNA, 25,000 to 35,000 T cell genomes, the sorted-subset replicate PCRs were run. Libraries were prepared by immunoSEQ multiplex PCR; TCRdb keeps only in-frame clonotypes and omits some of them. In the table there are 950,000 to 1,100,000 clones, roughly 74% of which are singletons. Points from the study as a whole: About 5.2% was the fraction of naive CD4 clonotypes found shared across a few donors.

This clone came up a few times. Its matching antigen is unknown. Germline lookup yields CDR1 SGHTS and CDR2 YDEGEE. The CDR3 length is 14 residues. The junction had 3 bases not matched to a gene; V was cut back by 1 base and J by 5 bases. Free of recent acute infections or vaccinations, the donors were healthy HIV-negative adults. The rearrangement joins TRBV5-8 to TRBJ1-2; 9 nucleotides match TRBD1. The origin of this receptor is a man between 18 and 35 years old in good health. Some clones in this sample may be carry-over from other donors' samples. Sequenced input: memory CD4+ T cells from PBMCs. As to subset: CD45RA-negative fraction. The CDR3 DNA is TGTGCCAGCAGCTTGACAGGGGGCGGTTATGGCTACACCTTC. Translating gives CASSLTGGGYGYTF.